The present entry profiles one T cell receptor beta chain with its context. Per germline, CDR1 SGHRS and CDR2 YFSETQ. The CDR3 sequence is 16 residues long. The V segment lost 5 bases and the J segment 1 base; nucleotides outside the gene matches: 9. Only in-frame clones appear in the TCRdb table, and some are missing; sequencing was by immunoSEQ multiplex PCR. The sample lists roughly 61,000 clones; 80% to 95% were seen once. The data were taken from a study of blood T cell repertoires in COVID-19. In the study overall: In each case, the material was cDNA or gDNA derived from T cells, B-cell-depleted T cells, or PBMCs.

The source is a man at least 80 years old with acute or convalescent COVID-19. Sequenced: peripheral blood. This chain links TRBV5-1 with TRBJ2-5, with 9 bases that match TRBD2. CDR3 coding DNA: TGCGCCAGCAGGTGGGGACTAGCTTACCGCCAAGAGACCCAGTACTTC. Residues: CASRWGLAYRQETQYF.